This is a list of T cell receptor beta chains from one sample in a study of CD8+ T cells in alopecia areata. Assay used: immunoSEQ multiplex PCR; TCRdb lists only in-frame clones, some missing. The sample gives about 200,000 clones, less than 45% of which show up once; under 0.55% is in the top ten. The material was CD4+ T cells sorted from blood, obtained between weeks 30 and 35, from a patient treated with tofacitinib. All receptors come from a human donor with alopecia areata. Each CDR3 is given with its conserved first and last residue. The order of the fields is J gene, D gene, V gene, CDR3 protein. D genes are given only for firm matches.

J: TRBJ2-1; D: .; V: TRBV20-1; CDR3: CSARLLYEQFF
J: TRBJ2-1; D: .; V: TRBV18; CDR3: CASSPADNEQFF
J: TRBJ2-2; D: .; V: TRBV9; CDR3: CASSLEPGDTGELFF
J: TRBJ1-1; D: .; V: TRBV27; CDR3: CASGRVNTEAFF
J: TRBJ1-1; D: .; V: TRBV6-6; CDR3: CASFRLMNTEAFF
J: TRBJ2-1; D: .; V: TRBV7-8; CDR3: CASSPRGASSYNEQFF
J: TRBJ1-1; D: .; V: TRBV15; CDR3: CATSRATTEAFF
J: TRBJ1-4; D: .; V: TRBV7-2; CDR3: CASRSDTGSFEKLFF
J: TRBJ1-1; D: .; V: TRBV2; CDR3: CASSGYRPNTEAFF
J: TRBJ2-1; D: TRBD2; V: TRBV4-1; CDR3: CASSQANLLAASYNEQFF
J: TRBJ2-5; D: .; V: TRBV9; CDR3: CASSVEGVMGETQYF
J: TRBJ1-1; D: .; V: TRBV6-1; CDR3: CASSEWGNTEAFF
J: TRBJ2-1; D: .; V: TRBV6-5; CDR3: CASSYSSRNEQFF
J: TRBJ2-4; D: .; V: TRBV29-1; CDR3: CSVGGHLAKNIQYF
J: TRBJ2-5; D: .; V: TRBV5-1; CDR3: CASSLENLRQETQYF
J: TRBJ2-7; D: TRBD2; V: TRBV4-1; CDR3: CASSLPSGTSDRSSSYEQYF
J: TRBJ1-4; D: .; V: TRBV7-2; CDR3: CASSPLGPDEKLFF
J: TRBJ1-5; D: .; V: TRBV7-9; CDR3: CASSFQGRAQHF
J: TRBJ1-5; D: .; V: TRBV30; CDR3: CAWSVWTQDQPQHF
J: TRBJ1-2; D: .; V: TRBV6-5; CDR3: CASSPRRPLVYGYTF
J: TRBJ1-6; D: TRBD1; V: TRBV18; CDR3: CASSPAGGYGSPLHF
J: TRBJ2-1; D: .; V: TRBV5-1; CDR3: CASSLATSNEQFF
J: TRBJ2-2; D: .; V: TRBV9; CDR3: CASSARHRQNTGELFF
J: TRBJ2-3; D: TRBD2; V: TRBV7-2; CDR3: CASSSILAGATDTQYF
J: TRBJ2-3; D: .; V: TRBV7-8; CDR3: CASSAHEEDTQYF
J: TRBJ1-2; D: TRBD1; V: TRBV5-6; CDR3: CASSLPGGNYGYTF
J: TRBJ1-5; D: TRBD1; V: TRBV27; CDR3: CATYRDRGSQHF
J: TRBJ1-5; D: .; V: TRBV30; CDR3: CAWSVGQLNQPQHF
J: TRBJ2-5; D: .; V: TRBV9; CDR3: CASSVAKGTQYF
J: TRBJ2-3; D: .; V: TRBV15; CDR3: CATSRELTSTDTQYF
J: TRBJ2-5; D: TRBD1; V: TRBV5-1; CDR3: CASSPGTGGGETQYF
J: TRBJ2-7; D: .; V: TRBV14; CDR3: CASSPRDAGEQYF
J: TRBJ2-7; D: .; V: TRBV30; CDR3: CAWSGQDLLGYF
J: TRBJ2-6; D: TRBD1; V: TRBV19; CDR3: CASSMIGQGPGGANVLTF
J: TRBJ2-3; D: .; V: TRBV7-9; CDR3: CASSFGSSTDTQYF
J: TRBJ1-2; D: .; V: TRBV29-1; CDR3: CSVVILAQEANYGYTF
J: TRBJ1-2; D: .; V: TRBV29-1; CDR3: CSVGLMGAHYGYTF
J: TRBJ2-1; D: .; V: TRBV27; CDR3: CATRRPSSYNEQFF
J: TRBJ2-7; D: .; V: TRBV9; CDR3: CASSVERGYGIEQYF
J: TRBJ1-4; D: TRBD1; V: TRBV6-5; CDR3: CASHSQGAGEKLFF
J: TRBJ2-2; D: .; V: TRBV12-5; CDR3: CASAPRESGGELFF
J: TRBJ2-7; D: .; V: TRBV19; CDR3: CASSSSDSRYEQYF
J: TRBJ1-4; D: .; V: TRBV5-1; CDR3: CASSRGAGREKLFF
J: TRBJ1-1; D: .; V: TRBV5-1; CDR3: CASSLDIPGQREAEAFF
J: TRBJ2-7; D: TRBD1; V: TRBV2; CDR3: CASRTTGNYEQYF
J: TRBJ1-1; D: .; V: TRBV30; CDR3: CAWSFREKVTEAFF
J: TRBJ1-1; D: .; V: TRBV11-2; CDR3: CASSLSPVNTEAFF
J: TRBJ2-6; D: .; V: TRBV11-2; CDR3: CASSISGANVLTF
J: TRBJ2-1; D: TRBD1; V: TRBV6-1; CDR3: CASSGYFLTGAGNEQFF
J: TRBJ2-7; D: .; V: TRBV7-9; CDR3: CASSLAYRSSYEQYF
J: TRBJ2-2; D: .; V: TRBV5-1; CDR3: CASSPAGQGELFF
J: TRBJ2-7; D: TRBD1; V: TRBV29-1; CDR3: CSVVSWDRAMSEQYF
J: TRBJ1-3; D: .; V: TRBV23-1; CDR3: CASSHPRTVSSGNTIYF
J: TRBJ2-1; D: .; V: TRBV5-4; CDR3: CASSLKAESNEQFF
J: TRBJ1-2; D: .; V: TRBV5-1; CDR3: CASSLQSGRQANYGYTF
J: TRBJ1-2; D: .; V: TRBV5-1; CDR3: CASSLERERGYTF
J: TRBJ1-2; D: .; V: TRBV7-9; CDR3: CASSPGAGYTF
J: TRBJ1-1; D: .; V: TRBV4-1; CDR3: CASSQDRGYEAFF
J: TRBJ1-1; D: TRBD1; V: TRBV4-1; CDR3: CASRIQQGQGNTEAFF